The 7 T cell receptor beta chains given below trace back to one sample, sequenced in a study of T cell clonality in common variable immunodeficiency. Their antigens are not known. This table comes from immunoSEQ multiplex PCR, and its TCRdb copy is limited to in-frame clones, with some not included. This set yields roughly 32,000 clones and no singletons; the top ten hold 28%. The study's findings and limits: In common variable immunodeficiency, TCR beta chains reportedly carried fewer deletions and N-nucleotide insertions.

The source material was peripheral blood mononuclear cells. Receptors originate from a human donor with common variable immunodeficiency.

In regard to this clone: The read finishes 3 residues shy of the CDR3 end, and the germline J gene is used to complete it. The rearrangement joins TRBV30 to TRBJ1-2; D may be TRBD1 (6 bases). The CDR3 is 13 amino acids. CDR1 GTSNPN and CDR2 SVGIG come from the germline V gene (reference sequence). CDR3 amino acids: CAWASGTGRRYTF. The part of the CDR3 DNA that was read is TGTGCCTGGGCCTCGGGAACAGGGAGACGC.

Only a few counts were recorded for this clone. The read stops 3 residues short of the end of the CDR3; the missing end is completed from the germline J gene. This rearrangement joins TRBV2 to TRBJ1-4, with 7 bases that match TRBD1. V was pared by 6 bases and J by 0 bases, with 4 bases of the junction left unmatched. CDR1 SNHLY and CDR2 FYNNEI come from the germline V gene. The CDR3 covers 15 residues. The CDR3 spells CASSGDRATNEKLFF. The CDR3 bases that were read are TGTGCCAGCAGCGGAGACAGGGCAACTAATGAAAAA.

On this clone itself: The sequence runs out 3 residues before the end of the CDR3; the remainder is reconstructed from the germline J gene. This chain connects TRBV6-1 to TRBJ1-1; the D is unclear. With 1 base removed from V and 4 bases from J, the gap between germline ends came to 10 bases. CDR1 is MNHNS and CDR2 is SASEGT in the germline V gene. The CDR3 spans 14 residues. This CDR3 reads CASSEERRGTEAFF. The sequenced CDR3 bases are TGTGCCAGCAGTGAAGAACGCCGGGGCACTGAA.

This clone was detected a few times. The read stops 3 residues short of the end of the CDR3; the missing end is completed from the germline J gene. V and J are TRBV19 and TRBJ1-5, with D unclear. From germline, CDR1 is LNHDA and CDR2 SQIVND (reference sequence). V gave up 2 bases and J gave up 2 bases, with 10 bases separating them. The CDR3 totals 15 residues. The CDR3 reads CASSIYGRGNQPQHF. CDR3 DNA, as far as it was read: TGTGCCAGTAGTATATACGGAAGGGGCAATCAGCCC.

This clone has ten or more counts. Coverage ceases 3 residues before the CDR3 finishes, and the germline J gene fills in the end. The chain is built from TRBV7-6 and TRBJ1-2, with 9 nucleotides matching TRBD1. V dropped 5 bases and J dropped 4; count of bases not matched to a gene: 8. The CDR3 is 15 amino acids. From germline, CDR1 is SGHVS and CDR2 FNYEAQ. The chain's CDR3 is CASSIGQGPSYGYTF. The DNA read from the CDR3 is TGTGCCAGCAGCATCGGACAGGGGCCTAGCTATGGC.

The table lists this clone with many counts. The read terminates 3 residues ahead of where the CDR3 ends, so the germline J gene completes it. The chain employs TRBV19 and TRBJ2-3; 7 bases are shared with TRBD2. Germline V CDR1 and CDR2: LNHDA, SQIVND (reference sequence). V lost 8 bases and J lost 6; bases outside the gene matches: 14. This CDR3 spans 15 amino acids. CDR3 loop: CASDKTWTSSDTQYF. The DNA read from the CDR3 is TGTGCCAGTGACAAGACTTGGACTAGTTCTGATACG.

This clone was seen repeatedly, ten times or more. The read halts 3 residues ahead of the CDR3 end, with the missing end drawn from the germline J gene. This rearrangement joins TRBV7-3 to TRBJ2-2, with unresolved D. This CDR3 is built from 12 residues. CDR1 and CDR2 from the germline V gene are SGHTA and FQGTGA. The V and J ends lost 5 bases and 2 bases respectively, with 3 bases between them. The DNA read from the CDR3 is TGTGCCAGCAGCATAAACACCGGGGAG. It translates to CASSINTGE. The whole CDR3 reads CASSINTGELFF.